A selection of T cell receptor beta chains follows, all from one sample in a study of cytomegalovirus exposure and HLA in healthy donors. Clones were sequenced by immunoSEQ multiplex PCR, and TCRdb holds only the in-frame ones, with some missing. This sample has some 120,000 clones; 80% occur once, and the top ten carry approximately 10%. The sample consisted of PBMCs. These receptors were obtained from a man aged 30 to 39 in good health and CMV-seropositive. Each CDR3 is given with its conserved first and last residue. Each record gives: J gene, V gene, D gene, clone size, CDR3 protein, CDR3 DNA. The D gene is left open where the match is weak. Rows may omit the clone size; those that give it use once, few, many or a size class.

J: TRBJ2-7; V: TRBV12-5; D: TRBD1; size: -; CDR3: CASGFGTDNYEQYF; DNA: TGTGCTAGTGGTTTCGGGACAGACAACTACGAGCAGTACTTC
J: TRBJ1-6; V: TRBV6-6; D: TRBD1; size: -; CDR3: CASSYGQGNNSPLHF; DNA: TGTGCCAGCAGTTACGGACAGGGTAATAATTCACCCCTCCACTTT
J: TRBJ1-4; V: TRBV25-1; D: TRBD1; size: -; CDR3: CASSEPQGQGKEKLFF; DNA: TGTGCCAGCAGTGAACCTCAGGGACAGGGAAAGGAAAAACTGTTTTTT
J: TRBJ2-1; V: TRBV4-1; D: -; size: once; CDR3: CASSQEGGWYEQFF; DNA: TGCGCCAGCAGCCAAGAAGGCGGATGGTATGAGCAGTTCTTC
J: TRBJ1-3; V: TRBV6-4; D: -; size: -; CDR3: CASITAGNTIYF; DNA: TGTGCCAGCATCACAGCTGGAAACACCATATATTTT
J: TRBJ2-7; V: TRBV11-3; D: -; size: -; CDR3: CASSFGPTDEQYF; DNA: TGTGCCAGCAGCTTCGGTCCGACAGACGAGCAGTACTTC
J: TRBJ2-7; V: TRBV25-1; D: -; size: -; CDR3: CASSESSSFAGLSYEQYF; DNA: TGTGCCAGCAGTGAATCCTCCAGTTTCGCGGGCCTCTCCTACGAGCAGTACTTC
J: TRBJ1-5; V: TRBV12-5; D: -; size: -; CDR3: CASGLGGSNQPQHF; DNA: TGTGCTAGTGGCCTGGGAGGGTCCAATCAGCCCCAGCATTTT
J: TRBJ1-1; V: TRBV27; D: -; size: -; CDR3: CASSLSRSRSTEAFF; DNA: TGTGCCAGCAGTTTATCACGAAGTCGGAGCACTGAAGCTTTCTTT
J: TRBJ1-4; V: TRBV2; D: -; size: -; CDR3: CASSEGQIPTNEKLFF; DNA: TGTGCCAGCAGTGAAGGACAGATCCCAACTAATGAAAAACTGTTTTTT
J: TRBJ2-3; V: TRBV9; D: TRBD2; size: -; CDR3: CASSVDMVAGGTDTQYF; DNA: TGTGCCAGCAGCGTAGACATGGTGGCGGGGGGTACAGATACGCAGTATTTT
J: TRBJ2-4; V: TRBV10-2; D: -; size: -; CDR3: CASRDTGSKNIQYF; DNA: TGCGCCAGTCGGGACACGGGCAGCAAAAACATTCAGTACTTC
J: TRBJ2-1; V: TRBV5-1; D: TRBD1; size: -; CDR3: CASSPERQGLNEQFF; DNA: TGCGCCAGCAGCCCCGAAAGACAGGGGTTAAATGAGCAGTTCTTC
J: TRBJ2-7; V: TRBV6-6; D: -; size: large; CDR3: CASSYGQSYEQYF; DNA: TGTGCCAGCAGTTACGGACAATCCTACGAGCAGTACTTC
J: TRBJ2-7; V: TRBV5-6; D: TRBD1; size: few; CDR3: CASSWGGQGASYEQYF; DNA: TGTGCCAGCAGCTGGGGCGGGCAGGGGGCATCCTACGAGCAGTACTTC
J: TRBJ1-5; V: TRBV7-8; D: -; size: -; CDR3: CASSLEQGYNQPQHF; DNA: TGTGCCAGCAGCTTAGAACAGGGATACAATCAGCCCCAGCATTTT
J: TRBJ1-1; V: TRBV19; D: -; size: -; CDR3: CASSIRRTGPLNTEAFF; DNA: TGTGCCAGTAGTATAAGACGTACAGGACCACTGAACACTGAAGCTTTCTTT
J: TRBJ2-7; V: TRBV27; D: TRBD2; size: -; CDR3: CASSLKRGVPDEQYF; DNA: TGTGCCAGCAGTTTAAAACGGGGGGTTCCCGACGAGCAGTACTTC
J: TRBJ2-3; V: TRBV7-3; D: TRBD2; size: -; CDR3: CASSLGSGAGTDTQYF; DNA: TGTGCCAGCAGCTTAGGTAGCGGGGCGGGCACAGATACGCAGTATTTT
J: TRBJ2-2; V: TRBV29-1; D: -; size: -; CDR3: CSVQGYAGELFF; DNA: TGCAGCGTTCAGGGTTACGCCGGGGAGCTGTTTTTT
J: TRBJ1-1; V: TRBV12-5; D: TRBD1; size: -; CDR3: CASGLATGVGTEAFF; DNA: TGTGCTAGTGGTTTGGCAACAGGGGTGGGCACTGAAGCTTTCTTT
J: TRBJ2-2; V: TRBV7-3; D: TRBD1; size: -; CDR3: CASSSQGGSTGELFF; DNA: TGTGCCAGCAGCTCACAGGGGGGTTCCACCGGGGAGCTGTTTTTT
J: TRBJ1-4; V: TRBV19; D: -; size: -; CDR3: CASSIWYGGRGEKLFF; DNA: TGTGCCAGTAGTATTTGGTATGGGGGCCGGGGTGAAAAACTGTTTTTT
J: TRBJ2-7; V: TRBV27; D: TRBD1; size: few; CDR3: CASSLDGQAYYEQYF; DNA: TGTGCCAGCAGTTTAGACGGACAGGCGTACTACGAGCAGTACTTC
J: TRBJ2-5; V: TRBV18; D: -; size: -; CDR3: CASSHRVAETQYF; DNA: TGTGCCAGCTCACACAGGGTTGCGGAGACCCAGTACTTC
J: TRBJ1-1; V: TRBV18; D: TRBD1; size: -; CDR3: CASSLDRQSNTEAFF; DNA: TGTGCCAGCTCATTGGACAGGCAGTCGAACACTGAAGCTTTCTTT
J: TRBJ1-2; V: TRBV9; D: -; size: -; CDR3: CASSVGSYGYTF; DNA: TGTGCCAGCAGCGTAGGCAGTTATGGCTACACCTTC
J: TRBJ2-1; V: TRBV13; D: -; size: -; CDR3: CASSFANRDEQFF; DNA: TGTGCCAGCAGCTTCGCGAATCGGGATGAGCAGTTCTTC
J: TRBJ1-3; V: TRBV5-1; D: -; size: once; CDR3: CASSLAPGAGNTIYF; DNA: TGCGCCAGCAGCTTGGCCCCAGGGGCTGGAAACACCATATATTTT
J: TRBJ1-1; V: TRBV27; D: -; size: -; CDR3: CASTLDRNTEAFF; DNA: TGTGCCAGCACCCTAGACAGGAACACTGAAGCTTTCTTT
J: TRBJ1-5; V: TRBV10-2; D: -; size: -; CDR3: CASSENFNQPQHF; DNA: TGCGCCAGCAGTGAGAACTTTAATCAGCCCCAGCATTTT
J: TRBJ1-6; V: TRBV6-5; D: TRBD1; size: few; CDR3: CASSWKKTGVGSPLHF; DNA: TGTGCCAGCAGTTGGAAAAAGACAGGGGTGGGTTCACCCCTCCACTTT
J: TRBJ2-5; V: TRBV4-1; D: TRBD1; size: few; CDR3: CASSQDGGRGQGAQYF; DNA: TGCGCCAGCAGCCAAGATGGTGGCAGGGGGCAAGGGGCCCAGTACTTC
J: TRBJ1-1; V: TRBV6-6; D: TRBD1; size: -; CDR3: CASSRQGRTEAFF; DNA: TGTGCCAGCAGTCGACAGGGGAGGACTGAAGCTTTCTTT
J: TRBJ2-1; V: TRBV27; D: TRBD2; size: -; CDR3: CASSLLSGGEQFF; DNA: TGTGCCAGCAGTTTATTGAGCGGGGGGGAGCAGTTCTTC
J: TRBJ1-2; V: TRBV25-1; D: -; size: -; CDR3: CASSGRGYGYTF; DNA: TGTGCCAGCAGTGGACGGGGCTATGGCTACACCTTC
J: TRBJ1-6; V: TRBV9; D: -; size: -; CDR3: CASSVANRDSPLHF; DNA: TGTGCCAGCAGCGTAGCAAACAGGGATTCACCCCTCCACTTT
J: TRBJ2-6; V: TRBV2; D: -; size: -; CDR3: CASSARGGVSGANVLTF; DNA: TGTGCCAGCAGTGCTAGGGGGGGGGTGTCTGGGGCCAACGTCCTGACTTTC
J: TRBJ1-1; V: TRBV5-5; D: -; size: -; CDR3: CASSLVQGMNTEAFF; DNA: TGTGCCAGCAGCTTGGTCCAGGGGATGAACACTGAAGCTTTCTTT
J: TRBJ2-1; V: TRBV5-1; D: TRBD1; size: -; CDR3: CASSLEPGQTYNEQFF; DNA: TGCGCCAGCAGCCTAGAACCGGGACAGACCTACAATGAGCAGTTCTTC
J: TRBJ1-6; V: TRBV5-1; D: -; size: -; CDR3: CASSWVDGGNSPLHF; DNA: TGCGCCAGCAGCTGGGTGGACGGGGGGAATTCACCCCTCCACTTT
J: TRBJ2-5; V: TRBV5-1; D: TRBD1; size: -; CDR3: CASSQHTGTEETQYF; DNA: TGCGCCAGCAGCCAACACACCGGGACAGAAGAGACCCAGTACTTC
J: TRBJ1-6; V: TRBV2; D: -; size: -; CDR3: CASSEGGAGSPLHF; DNA: TGTGCCAGCAGTGAGGGAGGGGCAGGGTCACCCCTCCACTTT
J: TRBJ2-1; V: TRBV2; D: TRBD1; size: -; CDR3: CASRVGRDSDYNEQFF; DNA: TGTGCCAGCAGAGTAGGCCGGGACAGCGACTACAATGAGCAGTTCTTC
J: TRBJ1-2; V: TRBV28; D: TRBD1; size: -; CDR3: CASSLLRQGNYGYTF; DNA: TGTGCCAGCAGTTTATTGCGACAGGGCAACTATGGCTACACCTTC
J: TRBJ2-1; V: TRBV19; D: -; size: once; CDR3: CASSPQGGSYNEQFF; DNA: TGTGCCAGTAGCCCACAGGGGGGGTCCTACAATGAGCAGTTCTTC
J: TRBJ2-5; V: TRBV7-9; D: -; size: -; CDR3: CASGRSEAQETQYF; DNA: TGTGCCAGCGGGAGATCAGAAGCACAAGAGACCCAGTACTTC
J: TRBJ1-5; V: TRBV27; D: TRBD1; size: few; CDR3: CASSFGQGVGSNQPQHF; DNA: TGTGCCAGCAGTTTTGGACAGGGAGTGGGTAGCAATCAGCCCCAGCATTTT
J: TRBJ1-4; V: TRBV7-8; D: TRBD1; size: -; CDR3: CASSLEGANPNEKLFF; DNA: TGTGCCAGCAGTTTAGAGGGGGCCAACCCTAATGAAAAACTGTTTTTT
J: TRBJ1-1; V: TRBV15; D: -; size: few; CDR3: CATSLDRTEAFF; DNA: TGTGCCACCAGCTTAGACAGAACTGAAGCTTTCTTT
J: TRBJ1-1; V: TRBV5-6; D: -; size: -; CDR3: CASNTQGPTEAFF; DNA: TGTGCCAGCAACACACAGGGACCCACTGAAGCTTTCTTT
J: TRBJ1-2; V: TRBV25-1; D: -; size: -; CDR3: CASSEPANYGYTF; DNA: TGTGCCAGCAGTGAACCCGCTAACTATGGCTACACCTTC
J: TRBJ1-2; V: TRBV5-6; D: -; size: -; CDR3: CASNNLGGRGTGYGYTF; DNA: TGTGCCAGCAACAACCTCGGTGGGCGCGGGACGGGCTATGGCTACACCTTC
J: TRBJ1-5; V: TRBV11-2; D: TRBD1; size: -; CDR3: CASSLRPGGPNSNQPQHF; DNA: TGTGCCAGCAGCTTACGACCAGGGGGGCCTAATAGCAATCAGCCCCAGCATTTT
J: TRBJ1-5; V: TRBV23-1; D: TRBD1; size: -; CDR3: CASSQGPRDRSQPQHF; DNA: TGCGCCAGCAGTCAGGGGCCAAGGGACAGGTCCCAGCCCCAGCATTTT